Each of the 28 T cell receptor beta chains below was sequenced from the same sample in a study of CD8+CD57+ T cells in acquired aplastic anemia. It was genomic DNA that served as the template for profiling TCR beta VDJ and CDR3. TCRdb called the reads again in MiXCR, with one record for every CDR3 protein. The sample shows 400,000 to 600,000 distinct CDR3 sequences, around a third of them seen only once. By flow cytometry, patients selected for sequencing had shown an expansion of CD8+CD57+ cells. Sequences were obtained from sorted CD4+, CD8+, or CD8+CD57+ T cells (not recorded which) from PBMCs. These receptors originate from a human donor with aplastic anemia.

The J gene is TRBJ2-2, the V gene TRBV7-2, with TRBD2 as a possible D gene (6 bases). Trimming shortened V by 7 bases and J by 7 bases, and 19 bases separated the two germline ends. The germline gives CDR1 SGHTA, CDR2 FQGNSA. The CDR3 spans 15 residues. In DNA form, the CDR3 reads TGTGCCAGCAACCCAGCGGGTGGGCCCCGCGGGGAGCTGTTTTTT. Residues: CASNPAGGPRGELFF.

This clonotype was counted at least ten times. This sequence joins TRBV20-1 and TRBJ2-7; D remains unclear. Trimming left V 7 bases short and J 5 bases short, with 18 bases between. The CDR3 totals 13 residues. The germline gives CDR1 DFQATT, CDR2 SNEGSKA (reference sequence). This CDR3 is CSVKTGLVHEQYF. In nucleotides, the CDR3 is TGCAGTGTCAAGACGGGTTTGGTGCACGAGCAGTACTTC.

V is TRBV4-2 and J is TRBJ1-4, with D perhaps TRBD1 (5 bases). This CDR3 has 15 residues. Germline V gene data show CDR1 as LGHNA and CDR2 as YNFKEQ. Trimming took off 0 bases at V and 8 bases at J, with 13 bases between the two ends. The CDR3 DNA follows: TGTGCCAGCAGCCAAGAGTTTGGGGGAGGCGAAAAACTGTTTTTT. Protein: CASSQEFGGGEKLFF.

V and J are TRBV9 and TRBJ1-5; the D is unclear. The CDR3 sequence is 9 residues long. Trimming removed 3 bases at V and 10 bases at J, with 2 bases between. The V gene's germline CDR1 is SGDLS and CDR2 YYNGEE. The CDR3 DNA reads TGTGCCAGCAGCGCCCCCCAGCATTTT. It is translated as CASSAPQHF.

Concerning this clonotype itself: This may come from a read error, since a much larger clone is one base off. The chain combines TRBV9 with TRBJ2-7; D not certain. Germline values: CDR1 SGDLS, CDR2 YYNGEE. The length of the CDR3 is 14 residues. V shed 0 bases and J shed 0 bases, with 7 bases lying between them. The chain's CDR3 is CASSVGSTSYEQYF. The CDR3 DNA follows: TGTGCCAGCAGCGTAGGCAGTACCTCCTACGAGCAGTACTTC.

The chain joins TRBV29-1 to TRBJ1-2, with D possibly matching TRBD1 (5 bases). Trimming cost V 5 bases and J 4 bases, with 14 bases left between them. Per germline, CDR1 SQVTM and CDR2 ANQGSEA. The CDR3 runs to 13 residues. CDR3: CSVLLGVGYGYTF. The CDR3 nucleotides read TGCAGCGTTCTCCTAGGGGTTGGCTATGGCTACACCTTC.

In DNA form, the CDR3 reads TGTGCCAGTAGTCAACCGGGACGGGCGAACACTGAAGCTTTCTTT. It encodes CASSQPGRANTEAFF. V gene TRBV19 combines with J gene TRBJ1-1; possible D gene TRBD1, 5 bases. Deletions cut 5 bases from V and 1 base from J, with 14 bases between. Germline CDR1 is LNHDA and CDR2 is SQIVND (reference sequence). The CDR3 totals 15 residues.

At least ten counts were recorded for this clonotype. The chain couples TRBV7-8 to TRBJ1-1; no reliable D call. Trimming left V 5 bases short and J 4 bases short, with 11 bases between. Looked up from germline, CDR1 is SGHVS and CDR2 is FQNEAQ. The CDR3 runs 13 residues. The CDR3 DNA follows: TGTGCCAGCAGCCCGCAGATGGTCACTGAAGCTTTCTTT. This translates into CASSPQMVTEAFF.

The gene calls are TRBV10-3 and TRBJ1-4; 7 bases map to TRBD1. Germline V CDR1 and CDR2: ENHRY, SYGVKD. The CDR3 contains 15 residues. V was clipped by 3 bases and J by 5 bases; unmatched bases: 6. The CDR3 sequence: CAISDGQGVNEKLFF. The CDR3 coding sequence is TGTGCCATCAGTGATGGGCAGGGGGTCAATGAAAAACTGTTTTTT.

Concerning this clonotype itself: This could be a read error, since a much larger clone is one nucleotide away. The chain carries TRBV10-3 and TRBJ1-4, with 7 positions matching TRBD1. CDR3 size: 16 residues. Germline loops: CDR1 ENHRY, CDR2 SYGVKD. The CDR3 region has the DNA TGTGCCATCAGTGAGACAGGGGTTGGGACTAATGAAAAACTGGTTTTT. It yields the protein CAISETGVGTNEKLVF.

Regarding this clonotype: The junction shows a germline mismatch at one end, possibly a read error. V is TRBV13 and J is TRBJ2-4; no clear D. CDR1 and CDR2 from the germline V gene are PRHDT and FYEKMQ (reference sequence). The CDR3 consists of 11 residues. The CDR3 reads CASSLMGLQCF. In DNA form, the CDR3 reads TGTGCCAGCAGTTTAATGGGCCTTCAGTGCTTC.

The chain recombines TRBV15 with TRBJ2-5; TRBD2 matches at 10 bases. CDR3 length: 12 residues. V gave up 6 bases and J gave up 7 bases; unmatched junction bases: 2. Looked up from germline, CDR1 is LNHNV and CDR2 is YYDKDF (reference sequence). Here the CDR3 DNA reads TGTGCCACCAGGGTAGCGGGGGGGACCCAGTACTTC. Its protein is CATRVAGGTQYF. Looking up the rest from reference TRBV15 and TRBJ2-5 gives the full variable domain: DAMVIQNPRYQVTQFGKPVTLSCSQTLNHNVMYWYQQKSSQAPKLLFHYYDKDFNNEADTPDNFQSRRPNTSFCFLDIRSPGLGDTAMYLCATRVAGGTQYFGPGTRLLVL.

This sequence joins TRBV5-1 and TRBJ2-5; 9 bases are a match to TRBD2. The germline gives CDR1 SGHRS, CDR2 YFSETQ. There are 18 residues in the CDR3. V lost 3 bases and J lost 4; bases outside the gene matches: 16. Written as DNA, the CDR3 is TGCGCCAGCAGCTCTAAAATCGGGACTAGCCCATCAGCAGAGACCCAGTACTTC. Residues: CASSSKIGTSPSAETQYF.

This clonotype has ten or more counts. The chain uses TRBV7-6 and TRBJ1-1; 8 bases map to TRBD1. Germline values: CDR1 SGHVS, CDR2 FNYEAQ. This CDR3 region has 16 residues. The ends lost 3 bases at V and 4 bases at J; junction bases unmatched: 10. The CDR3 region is CASSFGQGGSRTEAFF. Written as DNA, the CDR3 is TGTGCCAGCAGCTTCGGACAGGGTGGGAGTCGCACTGAAGCTTTCTTT.

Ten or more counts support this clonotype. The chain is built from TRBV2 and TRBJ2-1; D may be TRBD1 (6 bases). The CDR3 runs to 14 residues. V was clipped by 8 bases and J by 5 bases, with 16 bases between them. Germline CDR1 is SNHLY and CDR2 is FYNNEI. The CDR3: CASHREFPNNEQFF. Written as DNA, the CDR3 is TGTGCCAGCCACAGGGAGTTCCCTAACAATGAGCAGTTCTTC.

The CDR3, as DNA: TGTGCCAGCAGCTCACTAGCGTATGAGCAGTTCTTC. Its protein product is CASSSLAYEQFF. V is TRBV7-9 and J is TRBJ2-1; 7 bases are shared with TRBD2. CDR3 size: 12 residues. From germline, CDR1 is SEHNR and CDR2 FQNEAQ (reference sequence). V lost 4 bases to trimming and J lost 8 bases; unmatched junction nucleotides: 2.

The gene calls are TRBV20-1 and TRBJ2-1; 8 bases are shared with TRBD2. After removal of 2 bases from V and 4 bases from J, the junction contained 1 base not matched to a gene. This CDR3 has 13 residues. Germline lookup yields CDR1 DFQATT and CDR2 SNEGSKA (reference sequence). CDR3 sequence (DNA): TGCAGTGCTAGAAGCGGGAGATACAATGAGCAGTTCTTC. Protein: CSARSGRYNEQFF.

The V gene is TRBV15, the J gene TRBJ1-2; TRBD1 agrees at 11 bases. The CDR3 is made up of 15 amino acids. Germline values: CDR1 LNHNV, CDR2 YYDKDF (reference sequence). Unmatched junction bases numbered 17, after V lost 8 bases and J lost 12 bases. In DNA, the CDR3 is TGTGCCACCGAGGAGCGGACAGGGGGCGAATTTGGGAACACCTTC. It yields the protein CATEERTGGEFGNTF.

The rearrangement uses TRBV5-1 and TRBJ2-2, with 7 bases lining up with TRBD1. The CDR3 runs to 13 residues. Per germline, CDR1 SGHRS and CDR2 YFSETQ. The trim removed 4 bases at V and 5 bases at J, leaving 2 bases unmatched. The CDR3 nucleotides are TGCGCCAGCAGCCTGGACAGGACCGGGGAGCTGTTTTTT. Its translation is CASSLDRTGELFF. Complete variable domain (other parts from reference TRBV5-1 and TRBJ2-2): KAGVTQTPRYLIKTRGQQVTLSCSPISGHRSVSWYQQTPGQGLQFLFEYFSETQRNKGNFPGRFSGRQFSNSRSEMNVSTLELGDSALYLCASSLDRTGELFFGEGSRLTVL.

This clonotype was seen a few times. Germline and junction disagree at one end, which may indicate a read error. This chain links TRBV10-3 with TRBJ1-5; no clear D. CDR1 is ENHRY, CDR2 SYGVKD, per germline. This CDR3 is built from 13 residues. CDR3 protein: CASSFWWDQPQHF. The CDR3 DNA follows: TGTGCCAGCAGTTTTTGGTGGGATCAGCCCCAGCATTTT.

The CDR3 coding sequence is TGCAGTGCGAGAAGGGACAGGGGAGGTTCAACTAATGAAAAACTGTTTTTT. This translates into CSARRDRGGSTNEKLFF. V usage is TRBV20-1 and J usage is TRBJ1-4, with 10 positions matching TRBD1. Germline CDR1 is DFQATT and CDR2 is SNEGSKA (reference sequence). CDR3 length: 17 amino acids. The junction had 10 bases not matched to a gene; V was cut back by 6 bases and J by 0 bases.

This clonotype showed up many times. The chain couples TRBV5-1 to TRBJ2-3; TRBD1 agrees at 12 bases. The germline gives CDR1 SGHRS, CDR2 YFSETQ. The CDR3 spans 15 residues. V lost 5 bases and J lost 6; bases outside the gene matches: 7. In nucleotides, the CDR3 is TGCGCCAGCAGTTTAGGGACAGGGGGCAGCGATACGCAGTATTTT. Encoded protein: CASSLGTGGSDTQYF.

CDR3 nucleotides: TGCAGCGTTGGTGCGGGGAGGGGCTACACCTTC. Translated: CSVGAGRGYTF. J is TRBJ1-2 and V is TRBV29-1, with D hard to call. Germline V gene data show CDR1 as SQVTM and CDR2 as ANQGSEA. Trimming pared 4 bases from V and 8 bases from J, leaving 11 bases between. The CDR3 totals 11 residues.

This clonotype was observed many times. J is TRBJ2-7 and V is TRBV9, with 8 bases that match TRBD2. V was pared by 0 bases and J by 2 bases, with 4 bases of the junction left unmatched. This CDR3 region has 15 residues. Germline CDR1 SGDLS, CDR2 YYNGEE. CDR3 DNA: TGTGCCAGCAGCGTAGGAACGGGGGGGCCCTACGAGCAGTACTTC. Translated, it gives CASSVGTGGPYEQYF.

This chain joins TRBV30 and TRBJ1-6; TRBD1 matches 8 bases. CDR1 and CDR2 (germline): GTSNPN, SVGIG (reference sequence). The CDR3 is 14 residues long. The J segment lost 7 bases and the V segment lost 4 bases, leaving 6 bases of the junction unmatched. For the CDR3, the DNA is TGTGCCTGGATGGACAGGGCATTGAATTCACCCCTCCACTTT. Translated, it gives CAWMDRALNSPLHF.

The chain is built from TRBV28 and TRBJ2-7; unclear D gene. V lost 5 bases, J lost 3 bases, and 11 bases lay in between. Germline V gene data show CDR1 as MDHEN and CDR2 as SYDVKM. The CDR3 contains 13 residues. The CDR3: CASSPHYHYEQYF. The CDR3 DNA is TGTGCCAGCAGTCCGCACTATCACTACGAGCAGTACTTC.

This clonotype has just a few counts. CDR3 sequence (DNA): TGCGCCAGCAGCCGAGGGGATAGCGCTGAAAAACTGTTTTTT. It translates to CASSRGDSAEKLFF. This chain joins TRBV4-3 and TRBJ1-4; the D gene is possibly TRBD1 (5 bases). Germline lookup yields CDR1 LGHNA and CDR2 YSLEER. The CDR3 consists of 14 residues. The V end was cut by 4 bases, the J end by 7 bases, with 13 bases between.

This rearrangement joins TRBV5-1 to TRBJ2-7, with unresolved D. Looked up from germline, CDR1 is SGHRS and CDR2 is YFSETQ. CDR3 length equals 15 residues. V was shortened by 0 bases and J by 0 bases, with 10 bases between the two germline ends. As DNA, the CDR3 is TGCGCCAGCAGCTTGGAGCCCCTCAACTCCTACGAGCAGTACTTC. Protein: CASSLEPLNSYEQYF.